This TCR beta chain was obtained from a study of metastatic and nonmetastatic thyroid tumors (dated by TCRdb to about 2020). About the investigation overall: Repertoires were compared across peripheral blood and tumor or nodule tissue samples from malignant and benign thyroid patients. Broad study findings and their caveats: TCR beta diversity was reported as significantly higher in malignant tumors than in benign nodules, in both blood and tumor samples.

From a lookup of the germline V gene (reference sequence), CDR1 and CDR2 are GTSNPN and SVGIG. Measured from the cysteine to the phenylalanine, the CDR3 is 15 residues long. Solely the CDR3 DNA is kept, with 45 bases framed from the first base. V trim: 1 base; J trim: 1 base; unmatched bases: 6. The receptor library was made with PCR. Instrument used: Illumina HiSeq 4000. High-throughput sequencing was used to profile the TCR beta-chain CDR3 region of every patient. On the study's bioinformatics: CDR3 differences across clinicopathological groups were used to build a classifier for discriminating distant-metastatic papillary thyroid cancer patients. The Shannon index was used to measure repertoire diversity, and the Morisita-Horn index was used to measure how similar tumor and blood repertoires were. TCRdb handled the public reads itself, with Q25 trimming in fastp and clone calling in MiXCR, and kept productive beta chains. TCRdb's processing, not the authors' own work, is the source of the V and J calls. This sample comprises more than 7,000 clones, approximately 22% of them detected only once. The top ten clones comprise about 15% of the sample.

There are many counts of this clone. The antigen it binds to is not known. No per-base quality is available; no much larger clone lies one base away. No treatment had been received by any patient before thyroid surgery. The study retrospectively analysed patient clinical samples collected from about 2012 to 2018 using T-cell receptor beta sequencing. The sequence was obtained from a female donor with papillary thyroid cancer or a benign thyroid nodule (not recorded which). Some clones in this sample may be carry-over from other donors' samples. The sequenced sample consisted of adjacent normal tissue. Rearrangement joined TRBV30 to TRBJ1-1, with TRBD1 identical over 7 junction bases. CDR3 region: CAWSAPDRTNTEAFF. The base sequence is TGTGCCTGGAGTGCACCGGACAGGACGAACACTGAAGCTTTCTTT.